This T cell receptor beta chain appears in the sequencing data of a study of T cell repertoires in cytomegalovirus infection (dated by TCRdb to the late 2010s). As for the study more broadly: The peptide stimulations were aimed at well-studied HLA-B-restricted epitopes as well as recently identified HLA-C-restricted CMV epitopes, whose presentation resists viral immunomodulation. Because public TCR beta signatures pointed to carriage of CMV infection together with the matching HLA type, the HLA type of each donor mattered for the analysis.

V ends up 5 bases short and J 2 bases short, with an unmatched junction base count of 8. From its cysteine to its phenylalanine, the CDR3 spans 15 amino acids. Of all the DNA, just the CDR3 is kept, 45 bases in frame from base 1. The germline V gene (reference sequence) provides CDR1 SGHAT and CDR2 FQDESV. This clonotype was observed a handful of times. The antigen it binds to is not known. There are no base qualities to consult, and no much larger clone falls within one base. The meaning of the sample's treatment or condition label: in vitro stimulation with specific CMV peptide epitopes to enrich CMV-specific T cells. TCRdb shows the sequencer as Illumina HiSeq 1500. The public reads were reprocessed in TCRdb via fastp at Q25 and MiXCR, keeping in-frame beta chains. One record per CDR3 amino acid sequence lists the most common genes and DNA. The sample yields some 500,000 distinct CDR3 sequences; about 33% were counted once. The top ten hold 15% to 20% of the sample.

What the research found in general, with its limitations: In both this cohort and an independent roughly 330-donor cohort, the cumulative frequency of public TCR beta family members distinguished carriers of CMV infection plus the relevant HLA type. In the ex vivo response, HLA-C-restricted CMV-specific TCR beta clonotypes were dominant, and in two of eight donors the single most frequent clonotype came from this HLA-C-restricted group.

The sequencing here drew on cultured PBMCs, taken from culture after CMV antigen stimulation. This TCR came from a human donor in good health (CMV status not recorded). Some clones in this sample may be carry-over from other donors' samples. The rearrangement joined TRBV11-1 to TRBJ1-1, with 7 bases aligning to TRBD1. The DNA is TGTGCCAGCAGCCCTCTTGGAGGGGGCAACACTGAAGCTTTCTTT. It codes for CASSPLGGGNTEAFF.